What follows are 21 T cell receptor beta chains derived from one specimen sequenced in a study of T cells in tuberculosis. Profiling relied on immunoSEQ multiplex PCR, and the TCRdb table lists in-frame clones only, not all of them. This sample yields 50,000 or so clones, of which around 90% are seen a single time; around a fifth belongs to the top ten. Cells were sorted from thawed PBMC rested overnight and stained with GMM-loaded CD1B tetramer, viability dye and anti-CD3. The CD1B tetramers carried C32 glucose monomycolate purified from Rhodococcus equi. What was sequenced was CD1b-GMM tetramer-negative cells sorted from PBMCs. The receptor source for this set is an adult woman with latent tuberculosis.

V is TRBV18 and J is TRBJ2-2; 9 bases align to TRBD1. The junction had 3 bases not matched to a gene; V was cut back by 1 base and J by 3 bases. The germline CDR1 and CDR2 sequences are KGHSH and LQKENI. The CDR3 has 16 residues. The CDR3 spells CASSPLGQGDTGELFF. The CDR3 DNA follows: TGTGCCAGCTCACCACTGGGACAGGGCGACACCGGGGAGCTGTTTTTT.

The rearrangement links TRBV19 to TRBJ1-1; D unclear. Germline V gene data show CDR1 as LNHDA and CDR2 as SQIVND (reference sequence). Trimming took 6 bases from V and 1 from J, leaving 6 bases between them. This CDR3 contains 12 residues. The CDR3 is CASREANTEAFF. As DNA, the CDR3 is TGTGCCAGTAGAGAAGCGAACACTGAAGCTTTCTTT.

This rearrangement joins TRBV15 to TRBJ1-3; 10 bases match TRBD1. After removal of 3 bases from V and 4 bases from J, the junction contained 6 bases not matched to a gene. The CDR3 contains 16 residues. The germline V gene encodes CDR1 LNHNV and CDR2 YYDKDF (reference sequence). The CDR3 sequence: CATSSRDRGLGNTIYF. As DNA, the CDR3 is TGTGCCACCAGCAGTAGAGACAGGGGGCTCGGAAACACCATATATTTT. Drawing the rest from reference TRBV15 and TRBJ1-3, the complete variable domain is DAMVIQNPRYQVTQFGKPVTLSCSQTLNHNVMYWYQQKSSQAPKLLFHYYDKDFNNEADTPDNFQSRRPNTSFCFLDIRSPGLGDTAMYLCATSSRDRGLGNTIYFGEGSWLTVV.

This sequence joins TRBV6-6 and TRBJ2-4; TRBD1 might be the D (6 bases). Looked up from germline, CDR1 is MNHNY and CDR2 is SVGAGI (reference sequence). Trimming cost V 4 bases and J 2 bases, with 9 bases left between them. The CDR3 is 14 residues long. DNA of the CDR3: TGTGCCAGCAGTTTAGGGGGTACCAAAAACATTCAGTACTTC. This encodes CASSLGGTKNIQYF.

The J gene is TRBJ2-1, the V gene TRBV29-1; TRBD1 aligns across 9 bases. The V segment lost 7 bases and the J segment 6 bases; nucleotides outside the gene matches: 10. This CDR3 has 14 residues. Germline CDR1 is SQVTM and CDR2 is ANQGSEA. The chain's CDR3 is CSGTDRGFVNEQFF. The CDR3 coding sequence is TGCAGCGGCACCGACAGGGGGTTTGTCAATGAGCAGTTCTTC.

The rearrangement links TRBV29-1 to TRBJ1-2; 10 bases align to TRBD1. The CDR3 sequence is 14 residues long. From germline, CDR1 is SQVTM and CDR2 ANQGSEA. J was trimmed by 1 base and V by 4 bases; bases with no gene match: 3. DNA of the CDR3: TGCAGCGTTGGAGACAGGGGGCGTAACTATGGCTACACCTTC. It specifies CSVGDRGRNYGYTF.

The chain carries TRBV19 and TRBJ2-1, with D possibly being TRBD1 (6 bases). The ends were cut back, 5 bases at V and 0 bases at J, with 11 bases in the middle. The CDR3 covers 15 residues. Germline lookup yields CDR1 LNHDA and CDR2 SQIVND (reference sequence). The CDR3 here is CASSPGQFSYNEQFF. The CDR3 DNA reads as TGTGCCAGTAGTCCCGGACAGTTCTCCTACAATGAGCAGTTCTTC.

The genes are TRBV4-3 and TRBJ2-1, with 10 bases that match TRBD2. The trim removed 0 bases at V and 6 bases at J, leaving 8 bases unmatched. The CDR3 is made up of 17 amino acids. Germline CDR1 reads LGHNA; CDR2 reads YSLEER. Here the CDR3 DNA reads TGCGCCAGCAGCCAAGATTTGCTAGCGGGAGCTTTCAATGAGCAGTTCTTC. It specifies CASSQDLLAGAFNEQFF.

This chain connects TRBV7-2 to TRBJ1-5; D gene unclear. This CDR3 is 15 amino acids long. V was pared by 1 base and J by 4 bases, with 11 bases between. CDR1 is SGHTA, CDR2 FQGNSA, per germline. DNA for the CDR3: TGTGCCAGCAGCTTAGTACAGCGGTGGAATCAGCCCCAGCATTTT. Protein sequence: CASSLVQRWNQPQHF.

The V gene is TRBV4-1, the J gene TRBJ2-1, with a weak D call TRBD1 (5 bases). Germline CDR1 MGHRA, CDR2 YSYEKL. This CDR3 has 14 residues. The V end lost 4 bases, the J end lost 2 bases, and 9 bases lay between the germline ends. DNA of the CDR3: TGCGCCAGCAGCCCCAGGGTCCCCTACAATGAGCAGTTCTTC. Amino acid sequence: CASSPRVPYNEQFF.

The chain is built from TRBV7-9 and TRBJ2-5; tentative D call: TRBD1 (6 bases). Germline CDR1 and CDR2: SEHNR and FQNEAQ (reference sequence). CDR3 length: 15 amino acids. The V end was cut by 0 bases, the J end by 4 bases, with 12 bases between. The CDR3 protein is CASSLAVRGRETQYF. The CDR3 nucleotides are TGTGCCAGCAGCTTAGCTGTCAGGGGCAGAGAGACCCAGTACTTC.

In DNA form, the CDR3 reads TGCAGCGTTATCGAGCTCAGTGGCGGGAAGGAGACCCAGTACTTC. Protein product: CSVIELSGGKETQYF. The chain employs TRBV29-1 and TRBJ2-5; a possible D gene is TRBD2 (6 bases). Germline CDR1 reads SQVTM; CDR2 reads ANQGSEA. This CDR3 is built from 15 residues. Trimming shortened V by 5 bases and J by 5 bases, and 21 bases separated the two germline ends.

This chain joins TRBV2 and TRBJ1-2; 8 bases line up with TRBD1. V gave up 6 bases and J gave up 8 bases; unmatched junction bases: 11. CDR1 is SNHLY, CDR2 FYNNEI, per germline. The CDR3 length is 14 residues. CDR3 bases: TGTGCCAGCAGGGAACTCCAGGGGGCGCAAGGCTACACCTTC. This sequence encodes CASRELQGAQGYTF. The entire variable domain, with the rest obtained from reference TRBV2 and TRBJ1-2, is as follows: EPEVTQTPSHQVTQMGQEVILRCVPISNHLYFYWYRQILGQKVEFLVSFYNNEISEKSEIFDDQFSVERPDGSNFTLKIRSTKLEDSAMYFCASRELQGAQGYTFGSGTRLTVV.

The chain joins TRBV6-6 to TRBJ1-5; tentative D call: TRBD1 (5 bases). The CDR3 loop spans 13 amino acids. Trimming stripped 6 bases from V and 5 bases from J, with 11 bases between. The germline V gene encodes CDR1 MNHNY and CDR2 SVGAGI (reference sequence). This CDR3 reads CASSLPRDQPQHF. The CDR3 DNA reads TGTGCCAGCAGCCTCCCCAGGGATCAGCCCCAGCATTTT.

The genes are TRBV6-1 and TRBJ1-2; D unclear. Germline-derived CDR1 and CDR2 are MNHNS and SASEGT. CDR3 length: 14 residues. Between the trimmed V and J ends, which lost 3 bases and 8 bases, there was a span of 16 bases. The DNA for the CDR3 is TGTGCCAGCAGTGATACTATAAAAAGGAGGGGCTACACCTTC. It translates to CASSDTIKRRGYTF.

The chain joins TRBV2 to TRBJ2-2; 7 nucleotides line up with TRBD2. Trimming removed 6 bases from V and 9 bases from J; junction bases left unmatched: 7. Germline CDR1 reads SNHLY; CDR2 reads FYNNEI. The CDR3 extends over 13 amino acids. In nucleotides, the CDR3 is TGTGCCAGCAGGCCTGGGGAGGGCCGGGAGCTGTTTTTT. It specifies CASRPGEGRELFF.

The gene calls are TRBV4-2 and TRBJ1-2, with D hard to call. The CDR3 loop spans 14 amino acids. Trimming removed 5 bases from V and 4 bases from J, with 14 bases in between. Germline values: CDR1 LGHNA, CDR2 YNFKEQ. CDR3 region: CASSDIYSTYGYTF. The CDR3 DNA is TGTGCCAGCAGCGATATCTACAGCACCTATGGCTACACCTTC.

The chain has TRBV10-2 and TRBJ2-7; perhaps TRBD1 as D (5 bases). CDR1 WSHSY and CDR2 SAAADI come from the germline V gene. This CDR3 contains 14 residues. Between the trimmed V and J ends, which lost 4 bases and 2 bases, there was a span of 12 bases. CDR3 nucleotides: TGCGCCAGCAGTGGGCCAGGGATCCCCTACGAGCAGTACTTC. Its translation is CASSGPGIPYEQYF.

J is TRBJ1-1 and V is TRBV4-2; no clear D. Trimming stripped 0 bases from V and 3 bases from J, with 17 bases between. CDR1 and CDR2 (germline): LGHNA, YNFKEQ. The length of the CDR3 is 17 residues. This CDR3 reads CASSQESLRQYDTEAFF. CDR3 DNA: TGTGCCAGCAGCCAAGAATCCCTCAGGCAGTACGACACTGAAGCTTTCTTT.

This chain joins TRBV27 and TRBJ2-7; TRBD2 matches 8 bases. Trimming at V came to 7 bases and at J to 2 bases, leaving 7 bases not matched to a gene. The CDR3 is 14 amino acids. In germline, CDR1 is MNHEY, CDR2 SMNVEV (reference sequence). The CDR3 sequence: CASTKLAAPYEQYF. The DNA of the CDR3 is TGTGCCAGCACCAAACTAGCGGCCCCCTACGAGCAGTACTTC.

This chain uses TRBV15 with TRBJ2-1; D is perhaps TRBD2 (7 bases). Germline loops: CDR1 LNHNV, CDR2 YYDKDF (reference sequence). V lost 5 bases, J lost 8 bases, and 16 bases lay in between. CDR3 size: 14 residues. For the CDR3, the DNA is TGTGCCACCAGCGCCGGGGGGCAGTCGGATGAGCAGTTCTTC. This gives the protein CATSAGGQSDEQFF.